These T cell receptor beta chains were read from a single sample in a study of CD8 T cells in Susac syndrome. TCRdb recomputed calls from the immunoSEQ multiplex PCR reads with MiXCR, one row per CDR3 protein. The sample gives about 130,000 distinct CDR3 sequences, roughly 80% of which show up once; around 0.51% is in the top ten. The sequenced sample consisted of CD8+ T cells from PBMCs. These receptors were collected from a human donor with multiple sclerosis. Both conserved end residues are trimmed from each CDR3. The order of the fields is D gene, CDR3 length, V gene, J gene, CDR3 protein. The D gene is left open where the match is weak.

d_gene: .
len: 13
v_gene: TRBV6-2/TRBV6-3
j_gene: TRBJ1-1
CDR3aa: ASSYSSRGDTEAF

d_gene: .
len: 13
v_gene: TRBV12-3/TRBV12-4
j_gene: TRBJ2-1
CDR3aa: ASGRRRESYNEQF

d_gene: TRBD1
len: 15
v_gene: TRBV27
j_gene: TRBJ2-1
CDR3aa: ASRGQGGLGTYNEQF

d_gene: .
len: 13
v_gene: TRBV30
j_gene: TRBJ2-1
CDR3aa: AWRDMGGSYNEQL

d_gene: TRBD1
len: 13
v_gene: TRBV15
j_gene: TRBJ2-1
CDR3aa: ATSRDRDSYNEQF

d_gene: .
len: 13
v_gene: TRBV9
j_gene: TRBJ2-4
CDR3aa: ASSDKTGTQNIQY

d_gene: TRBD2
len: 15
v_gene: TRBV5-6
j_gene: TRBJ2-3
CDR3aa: ASSLGTSGPTTDTQY

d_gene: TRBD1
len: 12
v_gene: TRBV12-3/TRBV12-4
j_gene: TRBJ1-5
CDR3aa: ASSSDRGNQPQH

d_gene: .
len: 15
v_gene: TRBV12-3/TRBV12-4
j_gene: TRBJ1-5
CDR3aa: ASSLYLTGGPDQPQH

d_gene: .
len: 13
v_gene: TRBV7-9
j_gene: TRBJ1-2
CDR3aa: ASSSGGAGKDGYT

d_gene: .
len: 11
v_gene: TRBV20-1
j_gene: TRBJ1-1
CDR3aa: SAREFGAGEAF

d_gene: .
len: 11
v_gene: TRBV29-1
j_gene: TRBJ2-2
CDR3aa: SVQGGYTGELF

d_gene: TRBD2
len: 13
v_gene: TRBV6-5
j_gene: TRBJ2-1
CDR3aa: ASSYSTSADNEQF

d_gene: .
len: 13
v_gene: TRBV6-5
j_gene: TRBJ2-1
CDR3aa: ASSSSFPSYNEQF

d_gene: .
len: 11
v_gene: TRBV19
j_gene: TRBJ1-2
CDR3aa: ASSTTGAYGYT

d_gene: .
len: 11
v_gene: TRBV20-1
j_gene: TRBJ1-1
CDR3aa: SARPLDRYEAF

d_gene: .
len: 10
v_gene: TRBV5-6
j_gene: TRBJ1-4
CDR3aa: ASSFSQKKLF

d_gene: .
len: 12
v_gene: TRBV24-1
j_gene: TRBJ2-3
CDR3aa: ATSDSAAGDTQY

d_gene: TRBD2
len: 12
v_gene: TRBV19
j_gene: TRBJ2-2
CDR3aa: ASRIGGGPGELF

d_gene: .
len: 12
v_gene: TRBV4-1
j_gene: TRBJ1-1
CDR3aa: ASSQGRGNTEAF

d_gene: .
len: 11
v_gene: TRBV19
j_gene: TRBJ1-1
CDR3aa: ATRASKNTEAF

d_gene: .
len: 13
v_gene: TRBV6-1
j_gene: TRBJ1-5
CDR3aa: ATLGQGKWRQPQH

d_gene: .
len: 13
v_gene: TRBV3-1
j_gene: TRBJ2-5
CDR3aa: ASSHWDGTQETQY

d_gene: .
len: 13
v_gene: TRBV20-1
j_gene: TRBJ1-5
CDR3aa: SASPTADSNQPQH

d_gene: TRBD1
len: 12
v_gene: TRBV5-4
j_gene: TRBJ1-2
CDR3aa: ASSFWGTAYGYT

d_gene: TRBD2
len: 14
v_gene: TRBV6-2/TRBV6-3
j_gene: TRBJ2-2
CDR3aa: ASSPWLAGMIGELF